This TCR beta chain was obtained from a study of T cell responses to AZD1222 COVID-19 vaccine. Whole-study context: Both about-4-week and about-12-week second-dose recipients were combined.

Assay: immunoSEQ multiplex PCR; the TCRdb copy retains only in-frame clones and omits some. The sample contains around 110,000 clones, around 90% of which appear only once. Comment on this clone: Its antigen is undetermined.

Germline V gives CDR1 SNHLY, CDR2 FYNNEI. Between the trimmed V and J ends, which lost 3 bases and 11 bases, there was a span of 16 bases. The CDR3 runs to 13 residues. General study findings and limits: AZD1222 recipients seropositive at baseline numbered only 5 or 6. Clonal diversity was possibly underestimated, and white British individuals and females predominated among donors.

Source: peripheral blood, taken on day 0 of AZD1222 vaccination. The chain combines TRBV2 with TRBJ1-1, with D maybe TRBD1 (5 bases). The source of this sequence is an adult in good health. CDR3 nucleotide sequence: TGTGCCAGCAGTGAGGGACTTGGATGGGATGCTTTCTTT. It is translated as CASSEGLGWDAFF.